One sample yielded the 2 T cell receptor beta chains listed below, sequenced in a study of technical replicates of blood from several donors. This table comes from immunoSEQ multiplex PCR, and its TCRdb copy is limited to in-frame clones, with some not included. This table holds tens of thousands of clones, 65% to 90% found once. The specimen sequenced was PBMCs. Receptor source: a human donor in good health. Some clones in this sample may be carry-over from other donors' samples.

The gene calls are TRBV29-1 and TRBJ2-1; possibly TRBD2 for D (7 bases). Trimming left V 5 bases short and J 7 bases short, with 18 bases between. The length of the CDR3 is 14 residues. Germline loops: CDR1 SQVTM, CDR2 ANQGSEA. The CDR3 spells CSVSAGEGGNEQFF. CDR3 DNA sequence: TGCAGCGTTTCGGCGGGGGAGGGGGGGAATGAGCAGTTCTTC.

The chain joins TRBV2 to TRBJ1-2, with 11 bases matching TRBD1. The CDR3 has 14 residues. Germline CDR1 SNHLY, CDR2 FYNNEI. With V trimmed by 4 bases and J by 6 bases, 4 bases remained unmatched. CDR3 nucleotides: TGTGCCAGCAGTGCGGTGGGACAGGGGGATGGCTACACCTTC. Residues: CASSAVGQGDGYTF.